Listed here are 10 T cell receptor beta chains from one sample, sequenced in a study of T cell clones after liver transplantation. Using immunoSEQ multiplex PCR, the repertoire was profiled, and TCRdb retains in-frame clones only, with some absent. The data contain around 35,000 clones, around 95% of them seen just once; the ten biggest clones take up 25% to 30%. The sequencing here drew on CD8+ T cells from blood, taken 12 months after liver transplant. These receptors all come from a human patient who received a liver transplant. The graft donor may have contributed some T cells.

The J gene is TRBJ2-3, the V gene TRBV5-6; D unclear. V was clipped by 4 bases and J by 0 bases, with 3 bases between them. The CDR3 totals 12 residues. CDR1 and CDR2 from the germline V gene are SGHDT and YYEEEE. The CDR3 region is CASSTSTDTQYF. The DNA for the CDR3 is TGTGCCAGCAGCACTAGCACAGATACGCAGTATTTT.

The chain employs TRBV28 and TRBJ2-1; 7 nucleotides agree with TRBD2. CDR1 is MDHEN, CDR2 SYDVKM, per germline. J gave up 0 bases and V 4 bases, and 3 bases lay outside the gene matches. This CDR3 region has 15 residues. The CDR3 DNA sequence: TGTGCCAGCAGTTCCGGACTAGTCTCCTACAATGAGCAGTTCTTC. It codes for CASSSGLVSYNEQFF.

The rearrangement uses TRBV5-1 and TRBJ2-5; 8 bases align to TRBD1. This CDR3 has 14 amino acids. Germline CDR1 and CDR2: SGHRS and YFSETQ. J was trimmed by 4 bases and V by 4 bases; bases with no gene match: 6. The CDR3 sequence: CASSPGQGRETQYF. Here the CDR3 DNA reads TGCGCCAGCAGCCCAGGACAGGGCCGAGAGACCCAGTACTTC.

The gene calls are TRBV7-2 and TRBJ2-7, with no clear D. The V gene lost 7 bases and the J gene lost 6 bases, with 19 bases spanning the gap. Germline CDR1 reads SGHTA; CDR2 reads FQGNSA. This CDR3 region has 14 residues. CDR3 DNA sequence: TGTGCCAGCAAGTTTAGACCCTTGGGATTCGAGCAGTACTTC. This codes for CASKFRPLGFEQYF.

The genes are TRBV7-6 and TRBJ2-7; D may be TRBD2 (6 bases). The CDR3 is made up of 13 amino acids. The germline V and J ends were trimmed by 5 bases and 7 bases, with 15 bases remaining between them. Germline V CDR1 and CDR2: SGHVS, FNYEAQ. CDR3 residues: CASSPPGGTEQYF. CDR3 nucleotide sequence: TGTGCCAGCAGCCCTCCCGGGGGTACGGAGCAGTACTTC.

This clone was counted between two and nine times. The CDR3 loop reads CASSVGGDTEAFF. The CDR3 DNA is TGTGCCAGCAGCGTAGGAGGGGACACTGAAGCTTTCTTT. The chain joins TRBV9 to TRBJ1-1, with TRBD1 as a possible D gene (5 bases). Trimming cost V 0 bases and J 3 bases, with 6 bases left between them. Germline-derived CDR1 and CDR2 are SGDLS and YYNGEE. The CDR3 is 13 residues long.

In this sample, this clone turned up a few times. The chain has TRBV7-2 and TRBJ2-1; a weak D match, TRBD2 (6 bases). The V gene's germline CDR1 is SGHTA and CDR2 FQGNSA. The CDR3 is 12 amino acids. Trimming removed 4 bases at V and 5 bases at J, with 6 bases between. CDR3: CASSWGDNEQFF. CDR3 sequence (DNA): TGTGCCAGCAGCTGGGGGGACAATGAGCAGTTCTTC.

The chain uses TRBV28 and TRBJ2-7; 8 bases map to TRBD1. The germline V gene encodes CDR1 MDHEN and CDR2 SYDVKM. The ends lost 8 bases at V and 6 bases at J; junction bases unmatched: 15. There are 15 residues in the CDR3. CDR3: CASLEPQGATSEQYF. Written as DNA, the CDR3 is TGTGCCAGCTTGGAGCCCCAGGGGGCGACTAGCGAGCAGTACTTC. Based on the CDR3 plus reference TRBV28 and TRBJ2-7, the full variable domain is DVKVTQSSRYLVKRTGEKVFLECVQDMDHENMFWYRQDPGLGLRLIYFSYDVKMKEKGDIPEGYSVSREKKERFSLILESASTNQTSMYLCASLEPQGATSEQYFGPGTRLTVT.

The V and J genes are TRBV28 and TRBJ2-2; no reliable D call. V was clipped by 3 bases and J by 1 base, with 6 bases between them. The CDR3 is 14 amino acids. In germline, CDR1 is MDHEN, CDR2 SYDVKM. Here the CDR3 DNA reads TGTGCCAGCAGTTTTATCAGGAACACCGGGGAGCTGTTTTTT. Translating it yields CASSFIRNTGELFF. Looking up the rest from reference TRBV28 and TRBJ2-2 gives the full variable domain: DVKVTQSSRYLVKRTGEKVFLECVQDMDHENMFWYRQDPGLGLRLIYFSYDVKMKEKGDIPEGYSVSREKKERFSLILESASTNQTSMYLCASSFIRNTGELFFGEGSRLTVL.

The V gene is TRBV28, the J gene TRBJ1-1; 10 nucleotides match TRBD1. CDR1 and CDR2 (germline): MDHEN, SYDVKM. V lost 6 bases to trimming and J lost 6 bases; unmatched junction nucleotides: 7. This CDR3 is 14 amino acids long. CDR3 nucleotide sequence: TGTGCCAGCAGCCCGGGACAGGGGATACCTGAAGCTTTCTTT. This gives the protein CASSPGQGIPEAFF. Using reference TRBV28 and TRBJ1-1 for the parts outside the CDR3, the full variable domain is DVKVTQSSRYLVKRTGEKVFLECVQDMDHENMFWYRQDPGLGLRLIYFSYDVKMKEKGDIPEGYSVSREKKERFSLILESASTNQTSMYLCASSPGQGIPEAFFGQGTRLTVV.